This TCR beta chain was identified during a study of T cell responses to AZD1222 COVID-19 vaccine. Germline CDR1 reads MNHEY; CDR2 reads SVGAGI. The V end was cut by 6 bases, the J end by 4 bases, with 15 bases between. CDR3 length: 15 residues. Comments on this clone: As yet, its antigen is unknown.

TCRdb's copy holds only in-frame clones and misses some; the assay was immunoSEQ multiplex PCR. The table lists about 150,000 clones, 80% to 95% of them singletons, with more than 3.5% in the top ten. General study findings and limits: Nearly half of unique spike-specific TCRs reportedly avoided B.1.351 and B.1.1.7 mutated regions. Regions 160-218 and 743-854 dominated among vaccine-associated CD4 TCRs spanning spike.

The source was peripheral blood, collected on day 0 of AZD1222 vaccination. The chain recombines TRBV6-5 with TRBJ1-4; D is uncertain. The sequence was collected from an adult in good health. DNA of the CDR3: TGTGCCAGCAGGTCCCTCAGCGGAGTTAATGAAAAACTGTTTTTT. It translates to CASRSLSGVNEKLFF.